Below, 9 T cell receptor beta chains from the same sample are listed, as sequenced in a study of human T cells and chemical hapten exposure. Using its own MiXCR run on the 5' RACE reads, TCRdb lists one record per CDR3 protein. The repertoire has about 81,000 distinct CDR3 sequences, roughly 15% of them found once; the top ten carry approximately 6.3%. Whole blood, unfractionated, served as the material for total RNA extraction. The receptors here all came from a female donor in good health.

This clonotype was counted many times. The chain uses TRBV4-2 and TRBJ2-3; TRBD2 aligns across 14 bases. Germline V gene data show CDR1 as LGHNA and CDR2 as YNFKEQ. The trim removed 1 base at V and 0 bases at J, leaving 3 bases unmatched. The CDR3 loop spans 18 amino acids. The DNA of the CDR3 is TGTGCCAGCAGCCAAGGACTAGCGGGAGGGCCTAGCACAGATACGCAGTATTTT. This translates into CASSQGLAGGPSTDTQYF.

This sequence joins TRBV27 and TRBJ2-3, with 12 bases matching TRBD2. CDR3 length equals 17 residues. The ends lost 2 bases at V and 3 bases at J; junction bases unmatched: 6. The V gene's germline CDR1 is MNHEY and CDR2 SMNVEV (reference sequence). This CDR3 reads CASSLLAGGFGTDTQYF. The CDR3 nucleotides read TGTGCCAGCAGTTTACTAGCGGGAGGGTTTGGGACAGATACGCAGTATTTT.

This clonotype was observed once. V usage is TRBV20-1 and J usage is TRBJ2-7, with 7 nucleotides matching TRBD2. CDR1 is DFQATT and CDR2 is SNEGSKA in the germline V gene (reference sequence). The CDR3 totals 16 residues. V dropped 0 bases and J dropped 0; count of bases not matched to a gene: 8. CDR3 region: CSARDLLARSSYEQYF. The CDR3 bases are TGCAGTGCTAGAGATTTACTAGCGAGGAGCTCCTACGAGCAGTACTTC.

This chain uses TRBV29-1 with TRBJ1-2, with D hard to call. The CDR3 consists of 12 residues. The V end lost 0 bases, the J end lost 5 bases, and 7 bases lay between the germline ends. Germline V gene lookup returns CDR1 SQVTM and CDR2 ANQGSEA. The CDR3 sequence is CSVEESTYGYTF. As DNA, the CDR3 is TGCAGCGTTGAAGAAAGCACATATGGCTACACCTTC.

The rearrangement uses TRBV11-1 and TRBJ2-1; D might be TRBD2 (5 bases). The germline V and J ends were trimmed by 3 bases and 1 base, with 10 bases remaining between them. Germline loops: CDR1 SGHAT, CDR2 FQDESV (reference sequence). This CDR3 spans 15 amino acids. The DNA for the CDR3 is TGTGCCAGCAGCTTCCAAGCGGAGTCCTACAATGAGCAGTTCTTC. Protein product: CASSFQAESYNEQFF. The variable domain in full, with the rest retrieved from reference TRBV11-1 and TRBJ2-1, is EAEVAQSPRYKITEKSQAVAFWCDPISGHATLYWYRQILGQGPELLVQFQDESVVDDSQLPKDRFSAERLKGVDSTLKIQPAELGDSAMYLCASSFQAESYNEQFFGPGTRLTVL.

The chain carries TRBV7-9 and TRBJ2-3, with D unresolved. The germline V gene has CDR1 SEHNR and CDR2 FQNEAQ (reference sequence). This CDR3 region has 12 residues. V was trimmed by 5 bases and J by 8 bases, leaving 11 bases between them. CDR3 DNA: TGTGCCAGCAGCCAAGGCCCTACTACGCAGTATTTT. Residues: CASSQGPTTQYF.

This clonotype was detected a few times. In DNA form, the CDR3 reads TGTGCCAGCAGCTTGGCCGACAGGATTCGCTATGGCTACACCTTC. Protein sequence: CASSLADRIRYGYTF. This chain joins TRBV5-4 and TRBJ1-2, with D perhaps TRBD1 (6 bases). The germline V gene encodes CDR1 SGHNT and CDR2 YYREEE (reference sequence). V lost 0 bases to trimming and J lost 4 bases, with 13 bases between them. The CDR3 spans 15 residues.

The table lists this clonotype with a few counts. This chain connects TRBV19 to TRBJ2-3, with D possibly being TRBD1 (6 bases). The CDR3 length is 14 residues. Germline values: CDR1 LNHDA, CDR2 SQIVND (reference sequence). Trimming pared 10 bases from V and 2 bases from J, leaving 16 bases between. DNA for the CDR3: TGTGCCACCTTAGGGTGGACAGACACAGATACGCAGTATTTT. Translating gives CATLGWTDTDTQYF.

This clonotype was observed a handful of times. This chain uses TRBV27 with TRBJ2-6; no definite D call. The ends were cut back, 5 bases at V and 2 bases at J, with 10 bases in the middle. Germline-derived CDR1 and CDR2 are MNHEY and SMNVEV (reference sequence). The CDR3 extends over 15 amino acids. CDR3 in DNA: TGTGCCAGCAGTCTACGAAAAGCTGGGGCCAACGTCCTGACTTTC. The encoded protein is CASSLRKAGANVLTF.